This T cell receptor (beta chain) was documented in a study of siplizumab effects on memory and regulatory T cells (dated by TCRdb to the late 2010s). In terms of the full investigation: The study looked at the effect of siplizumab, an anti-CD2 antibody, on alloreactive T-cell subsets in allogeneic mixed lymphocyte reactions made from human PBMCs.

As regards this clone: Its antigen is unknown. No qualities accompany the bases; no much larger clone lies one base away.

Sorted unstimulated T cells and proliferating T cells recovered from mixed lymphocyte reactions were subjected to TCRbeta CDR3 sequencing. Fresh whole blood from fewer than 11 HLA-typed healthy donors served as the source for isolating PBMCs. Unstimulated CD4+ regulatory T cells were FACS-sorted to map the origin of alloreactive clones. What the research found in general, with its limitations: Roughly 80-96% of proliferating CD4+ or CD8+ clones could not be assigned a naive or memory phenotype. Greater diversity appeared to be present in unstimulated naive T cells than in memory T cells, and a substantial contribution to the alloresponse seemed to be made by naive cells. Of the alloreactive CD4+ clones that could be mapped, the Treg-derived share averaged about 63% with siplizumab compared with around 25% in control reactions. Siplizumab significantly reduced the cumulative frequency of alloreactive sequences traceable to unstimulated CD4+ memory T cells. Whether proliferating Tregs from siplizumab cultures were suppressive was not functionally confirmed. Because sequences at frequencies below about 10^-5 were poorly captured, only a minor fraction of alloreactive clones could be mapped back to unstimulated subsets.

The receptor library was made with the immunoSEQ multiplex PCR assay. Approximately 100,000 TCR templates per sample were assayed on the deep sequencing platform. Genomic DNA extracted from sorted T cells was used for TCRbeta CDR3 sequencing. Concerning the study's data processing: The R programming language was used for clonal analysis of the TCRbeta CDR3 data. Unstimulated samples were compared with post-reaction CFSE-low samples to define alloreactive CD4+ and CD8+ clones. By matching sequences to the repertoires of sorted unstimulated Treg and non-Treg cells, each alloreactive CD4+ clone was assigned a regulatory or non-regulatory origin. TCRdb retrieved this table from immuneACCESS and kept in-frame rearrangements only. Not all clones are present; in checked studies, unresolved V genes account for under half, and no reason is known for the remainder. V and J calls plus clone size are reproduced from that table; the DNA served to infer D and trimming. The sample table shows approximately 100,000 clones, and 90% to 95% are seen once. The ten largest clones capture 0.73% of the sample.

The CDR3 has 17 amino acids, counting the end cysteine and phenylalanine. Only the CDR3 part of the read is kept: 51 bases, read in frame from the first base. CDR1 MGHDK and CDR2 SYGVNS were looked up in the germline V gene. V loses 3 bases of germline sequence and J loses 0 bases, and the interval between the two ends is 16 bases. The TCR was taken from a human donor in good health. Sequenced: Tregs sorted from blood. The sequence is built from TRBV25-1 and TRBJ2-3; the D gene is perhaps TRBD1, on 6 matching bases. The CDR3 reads CASSDLRGSSSTDTQYF. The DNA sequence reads TGTGCCAGCAGTGATCTAAGGGGGTCTTCTAGCACAGATACGCAGTATTTT.